The 18 T cell receptor beta chains below were found in one sample sequenced in a study of human T cells and chemical hapten exposure. A single record per CDR3 protein comes from TCRdb applying MiXCR to the RACE reads. The sample has 150,000 to 200,000 distinct CDR3 sequences; approximately 15% are singletons. The sample's time point: patch test 1, 2 weeks after DPC sensitization. Treatment noted: therapeutic diphenylcyclopropenone sensitization with weekly scalp DPC. Sequences were derived from whole blood, sampled in connection with sensitization to the hapten diphenylcyclopropenone (DPC). These receptors came from a woman aged 30 to 39 with alopecia areata. Some clones in this sample may be carry-over from other donors' samples.

The chain couples TRBV29-1 to TRBJ2-2; 9 bases are shared with TRBD1. The CDR3 is 13 amino acids. Germline CDR1 reads SQVTM; CDR2 reads ANQGSEA. With V trimmed by 6 bases and J by 7 bases, 6 bases remained unmatched. CDR3 DNA: TGCAGCGTCGGGACAGGGAGGAGCGGGGAGCTGTTTTTT. Translation gives CSVGTGRSGELFF.

This clonotype showed up many times. The chain is built from TRBV2 and TRBJ1-5, with D tentatively TRBD1 (6 bases). CDR1 SNHLY and CDR2 FYNNEI come from the germline V gene. Trimming stripped 5 bases from V and 2 bases from J, with 19 bases between. This CDR3 has 17 amino acids. The CDR3 DNA reads TGTGCCAGCAGTTGGGCCCCGTCGTACAGGGGCAATCAGCCCCAGCATTTT. It encodes CASSWAPSYRGNQPQHF.

This clonotype has only a few counts. The chain combines TRBV6-6 with TRBJ2-1; 12 positions agree with TRBD1. Per the germline V gene, CDR1 is MNHNY and CDR2 is SVGAGI (reference sequence). This CDR3 comprises 13 residues. V shed 11 bases and J 8 bases; nucleotides not matched to a gene: 7. CDR3 sequence reads: CAAGTGGRDEQFF. CDR3 in DNA: TGTGCCGCGGGGACAGGGGGCAGGGATGAGCAGTTCTTC.

Ten or more counts support this clonotype. The gene calls are TRBV29-1 and TRBJ2-2; D may be TRBD1 (6 bases). CDR1 is SQVTM and CDR2 is ANQGSEA in the germline V gene. The CDR3 consists of 12 residues. V lost 4 bases, J lost 6 bases, and 9 bases lay in between. CDR3 sequence (DNA): TGCAGCGTTGGGGCAGGGGCCGGGGAGCTGTTTTTT. Protein sequence: CSVGAGAGELFF.

This clonotype was recorded a few times. This chain connects TRBV5-4 to TRBJ1-2; D is undetermined. This CDR3 spans 15 amino acids. Trimming removed 0 bases at V and 0 bases at J, with 9 bases between. The V gene's germline CDR1 is SGHNT and CDR2 YYREEE (reference sequence). Written as DNA, the CDR3 is TGTGCCAGCAGCTTGGCAGGAAGAGCTAACTATGGCTACACCTTC. This translates into CASSLAGRANYGYTF.

This clonotype was seen more than once but under ten times. This chain joins TRBV7-2 and TRBJ2-3; D not certain. The V end lost 4 bases, the J end lost 4 bases, and 15 bases lay between the germline ends. The CDR3 has 15 residues. The V gene's germline CDR1 is SGHTA and CDR2 FQGNSA. DNA for the CDR3: TGTGCCAGCAGCTGGCCGGGCAGTAGTTCAGATACGCAGTATTTT. Protein sequence: CASSWPGSSSDTQYF.

In its sample, this clonotype was seen a few times. J is TRBJ2-1 and V is TRBV20-1, with 7 bases lining up with TRBD2. J was trimmed by 4 bases and V by 3 bases; bases with no gene match: 6. Germline values: CDR1 DFQATT, CDR2 SNEGSKA (reference sequence). The CDR3 length is 14 residues. The CDR3 spells CSASGGGPYNEQFF. CDR3 nucleotide sequence: TGCAGTGCTAGCGGCGGGGGACCATACAATGAGCAGTTCTTC.

V is TRBV20-1 and J is TRBJ1-5, with 7 bases that match TRBD1. Per germline, CDR1 DFQATT and CDR2 SNEGSKA (reference sequence). V gave up 5 bases and J gave up 1 base; unmatched junction bases: 2. The CDR3 spans 13 residues. The CDR3 protein is CSASTGSNQPQHF. The CDR3, as DNA: TGCAGTGCTTCGACAGGGAGCAATCAGCCCCAGCATTTT.

There are a few counts of this clonotype. The J gene is TRBJ2-3, the V gene TRBV4-3, with 7 bases that match TRBD2. CDR1 and CDR2 from the germline V gene are LGHNA and YSLEER. V shed 3 bases and J 4 bases; nucleotides not matched to a gene: 4. This CDR3 is 14 amino acids long. In DNA, the CDR3 is TGCGCCAGCAGCCAGTTGGGGGGGTCAGATACGCAGTATTTT. Its protein product is CASSQLGGSDTQYF.

This clonotype was recorded at least ten times. The chain employs TRBV7-2 and TRBJ1-6; 12 bases line up with TRBD1. The V segment lost 7 bases and the J segment 8 bases; nucleotides outside the gene matches: 6. CDR3 size: 15 residues. The germline V gene has CDR1 SGHTA and CDR2 FQGNSA. Here the CDR3 reads CASTKGQGADSPLHF. The CDR3 DNA reads as TGTGCCAGCACCAAGGGACAGGGGGCTGATTCACCCCTCCACTTT. The whole variable domain, filled in from reference TRBV7-2 and TRBJ1-6, reads GAGVSQSPSNKVTEKGKDVELRCDPISGHTALYWYRQSLGQGLEFLIYFQGNSAPDKSGLPSDRFSAERTGGSVSTLTIQRTQQEDSAVYLCASTKGQGADSPLHFGNGTRLTVT.

This clonotype was seen only a few times. The chain is built from TRBV5-6 and TRBJ1-2; perhaps TRBD1 as D (5 bases). Per the germline V gene, CDR1 is SGHDT and CDR2 is YYEEEE. Between the trimmed V and J ends, which lost 4 bases and 4 bases, there was a span of 14 bases. The CDR3 has 14 residues. In DNA form, the CDR3 reads TGTGCCAGCAGCAAGGGACTCCCGAGCTATGGCTACACCTTC. Translating gives CASSKGLPSYGYTF.

The CDR3 DNA is TGTGCCAGCAGCGAGACCCCTCGCACAGATACGCAGTATTTT. Its protein is CASSETPRTDTQYF. The chain has TRBV11-2 and TRBJ2-3; D remains ambiguous. CDR1 is SGHAT, CDR2 FQNNGV, per germline. The CDR3 totals 14 residues. Trimming took off 5 bases at V and 1 base at J, with 10 bases between the two ends.

This clonotype came up a few times. This sequence joins TRBV18 and TRBJ2-7; TRBD2 aligns across 9 bases. This CDR3 spans 13 amino acids. Trimming cost V 5 bases and J 4 bases; bases outside gene matches: 3. CDR1 and CDR2 (germline): KGHSH, LQKENI. The CDR3 DNA sequence: TGTGCCAGCTCAGGACTAGCGAGATACGAGCAGTACTTC. It codes for CASSGLARYEQYF. Looking up the rest from reference TRBV18 and TRBJ2-7 gives the full variable domain: NAGVMQNPRHLVRRRGQEARLRCSPMKGHSHVYWYRQLPEEGLKFMVYLQKENIIDESGMPKERFSAEFPKEGPSILRIQQVVRGDSAAYFCASSGLARYEQYFGPGTRLTVT.

The table lists this clonotype with many counts. CDR3 loop: CASSVTGTYGYTF. Here the CDR3 DNA reads TGTGCCAGCAGCGTAACAGGAACCTATGGCTACACCTTC. The V and J genes are TRBV9 and TRBJ1-2, with D possibly being TRBD1 (5 bases). The CDR3 extends over 13 amino acids. CDR1 and CDR2 (germline): SGDLS, YYNGEE. V was shortened by 1 base and J by 4 bases, with 8 bases between the two germline ends.

There are many counts of this clonotype. The chain employs TRBV28 and TRBJ2-7, with 7 bases aligning to TRBD1. V shed 5 bases and J 0 bases; nucleotides not matched to a gene: 7. Germline V gene lookup returns CDR1 MDHEN and CDR2 SYDVKM. The CDR3 consists of 15 residues. CDR3 sequence: CASSPPTGSSYEQYF. CDR3 sequence (DNA): TGTGCCAGCAGTCCGCCGACAGGGAGCTCCTACGAGCAGTACTTC. The full variable domain, rest sourced from reference TRBV28 and TRBJ2-7, is DVKVTQSSRYLVKRTGEKVFLECVQDMDHENMFWYRQDPGLGLRLIYFSYDVKMKEKGDIPEGYSVSREKKERFSLILESASTNQTSMYLCASSPPTGSSYEQYFGPGTRLTVT.

This clonotype was observed a few times. The chain has TRBV6-5 and TRBJ1-2; D may be TRBD1 (5 bases). The CDR3 is 12 amino acids. Germline CDR1 MNHEY, CDR2 SVGAGI. V dropped 6 bases and J dropped 4 bases, with 9 bases sitting between them. CDR3 bases: TGTGCCAGCAGGGACACCCTCTATGGCTACACCTTC. Translating gives CASRDTLYGYTF.

This clonotype came up a few times. This chain connects TRBV28 to TRBJ2-7, with D unresolved. V lost 1 base and J lost 5, with 3 bases in between. CDR3 size: 11 residues. Germline assignment: CDR1 MDHEN and CDR2 SYDVKM. The chain's CDR3 is CASSLYDEQYF. The CDR3 DNA reads TGTGCCAGCAGTTTATATGACGAGCAGTACTTC.

This clonotype has just a few counts. V gene TRBV10-2 combines with J gene TRBJ1-1, with D unclear. The V and J ends lost 11 bases and 6 bases respectively, with 13 bases between them. Germline CDR1 reads WSHSY; CDR2 reads SAAADI. The CDR3 length is 11 residues. Here the CDR3 DNA reads TGCGCCGTTTTACTAGCGGCTGAAGCTTTCTTT. Encoded protein: CAVLLAAEAFF.